The 30 T cell receptor beta chains listed next were all sequenced from one sample in a study of blood T cells in healthy people across ages. It was with a sample-barcoded 5' primer and a J-beta primer mix that a second PCR of roughly 7 to 12 cycles was run. TCRdb recomputed calls from the 5' RACE reads with MiXCR, one row per CDR3 protein. The table lists around 1,700,000 distinct CDR3 sequences, 28% of them singletons. Sequencing was done on a sample of blood. Receptors were obtained from a woman in her thirties in good health.

V gene TRBV29-1 combines with J gene TRBJ2-6; tentative D call: TRBD1 (6 bases). The germline V gene has CDR1 SQVTM and CDR2 ANQGSEA. This CDR3 comprises 13 residues. V was cut by 7 bases and J by 2 bases, with 9 bases left in between. The CDR3 DNA sequence: TGCAGCGCTTGGACAGCTGGGGCCAACGTCCTGACTTTC. Its protein product is CSAWTAGANVLTF.

This clonotype showed up just once. The chain carries TRBV6-6 and TRBJ1-1; D call uncertain. In germline, CDR1 is MNHNY, CDR2 SVGAGI (reference sequence). The CDR3 has 14 residues. The V end was cut by 8 bases, the J end by 5 bases, with 18 bases between. The CDR3 here is CASQLGWGETEAFF. The CDR3 coding sequence is TGTGCCAGCCAACTTGGGTGGGGAGAGACTGAAGCTTTCTTT.

This clonotype turned up a few times. This sequence joins TRBV20-1 and TRBJ2-4; D may be TRBD1 (7 bases). V shed 4 bases and J shed 0 bases, with 22 bases lying between them. The CDR3 contains 18 residues. Germline assignment: CDR1 DFQATT and CDR2 SNEGSKA (reference sequence). CDR3 nucleotides: TGCAGTGCTACCCGACCTTTAACAGGGGACTTAGCCAAAAACATTCAGTACTTC. It yields the protein CSATRPLTGDLAKNIQYF.

V usage is TRBV20-1 and J usage is TRBJ2-1; D perhaps matches TRBD2 (6 bases). Looked up from germline, CDR1 is DFQATT and CDR2 is SNEGSKA (reference sequence). The CDR3 consists of 13 residues. V was trimmed by 3 bases and J by 4 bases, leaving 10 bases between them. CDR3 loop: CSASQAGYNEQFF. The DNA for the CDR3 is TGCAGTGCTAGTCAAGCGGGTTACAATGAGCAGTTCTTC.

This clonotype was observed a handful of times. It may be a read error: a sequence one base away is much more abundant. The rearrangement joins TRBV6-5 to TRBJ2-1; no clear D gene. The CDR3 length is 13 residues. V was trimmed by 2 bases and J by 13 bases, leaving 15 bases between them. CDR1 MNHEY and CDR2 SVGAGI come from the germline V gene. The CDR3 region is CASSYVGMETQFF. For the CDR3, the DNA is TGTGCCAGCAGTTACGTGGGGATGGAGACCCAGTTCTTC.

This clonotype has a handful of counts. DNA for the CDR3: TGTGCCAGCAGGGCCCGGGGGTTAACTAGCACAGATACGCAGTATTTT. The encoded protein is CASRARGLTSTDTQYF. V gene TRBV6-6 combines with J gene TRBJ2-3; possibly TRBD2 for D (6 bases). V shed 6 bases and J shed 0 bases, with 16 bases lying between them. The CDR3 spans 16 residues. The germline CDR1 and CDR2 sequences are MNHNY and SVGAGI (reference sequence).

A few counts support this clonotype. V usage is TRBV29-1 and J usage is TRBJ2-1; tentatively, D is TRBD2 (6 bases). From germline, CDR1 is SQVTM and CDR2 ANQGSEA. V was shortened by 7 bases and J by 3 bases, with 13 bases between the two germline ends. CDR3 length: 13 residues. The CDR3 sequence is CSGLGLDYNEQFF. CDR3 nucleotides: TGCAGCGGGCTGGGACTGGACTACAATGAGCAGTTCTTC.

The rearrangement joins TRBV10-1 to TRBJ2-7; the match to TRBD2 covers 7 bases. Trimming at V came to 7 bases and at J to 5 bases, leaving 8 bases not matched to a gene. The CDR3 consists of 13 residues. The germline V gene has CDR1 WNHNN and CDR2 SYGVQD (reference sequence). The CDR3 DNA follows: TGCGCCAGCAATCGGCGGGAGTCCGACGAGCAGTACTTC. Translation: CASNRRESDEQYF.

CDR3 nucleotides: TGTGCCAGCAGCCCTAGCGGGAGTAAAGAGACCCAGTACTTC. As protein: CASSPSGSKETQYF. The V and J genes are TRBV3-1 and TRBJ2-5; 10 nucleotides line up with TRBD2. This CDR3 contains 14 residues. V trimming: 4 bases; J trimming: 3 bases; junction bases outside the gene matches: 2. Germline V lookup: CDR1 LGHDT, CDR2 YNNKEL (reference sequence).

For this clonotype: Possible read error: a much larger clone is one base away. This rearrangement joins TRBV20-1 to TRBJ2-4, with a tentative D call TRBD2 (5 bases). The CDR3 extends over 14 amino acids. The germline V gene encodes CDR1 DFQATT and CDR2 SNEGSKA (reference sequence). The V gene lost 6 bases and the J gene lost 6 bases, with 18 bases spanning the gap. CDR3 amino acids: CSAGSREIANIQYF. The CDR3 DNA sequence: TGCAGTGCCGGCTCCCGGGAAATTGCAAACATTCAGTACTTC.

The chain joins TRBV7-9 to TRBJ2-3; TRBD2 matches at 9 bases. V gave up 8 bases and J gave up 5 bases; unmatched junction bases: 5. Germline V CDR1 and CDR2: SEHNR, FQNEAQ (reference sequence). The CDR3 is 13 residues long. The CDR3 sequence: CASGGGAEDTQYF. The CDR3 DNA reads TGTGCCAGCGGCGGGGGGGCCGAAGATACGCAGTATTTT.

This clonotype turned up a few times. The gene calls are TRBV7-2 and TRBJ2-7, with D possibly matching TRBD1 (6 bases). The germline V gene has CDR1 SGHTA and CDR2 FQGNSA. The CDR3 is 15 amino acids. V gave up 8 bases and J gave up 0 bases, with 17 bases separating them. CDR3 sequence: CASGSDRRSSYEQYF. As DNA, the CDR3 is TGTGCCAGCGGCTCTGACAGGAGGAGCTCCTACGAGCAGTACTTC.

This clonotype has a count of ten or more. The chain uses TRBV12-3 or TRBV12-4 and TRBJ2-7; TRBD2 matches 8 bases. The CDR3 runs 14 residues. Germline trimming cut 3 bases from V and 3 bases from J; bases unmatched to any gene: 4. CDR3 nucleotide sequence: TGTGCCAGCAGTTTGGCGGGGGGCCACTACGAGCAGTACTTC. This encodes CASSLAGGHYEQYF.

The V call is TRBV28, the J call TRBJ1-2; tentatively, D is TRBD1 (5 bases). The CDR3 contains 13 residues. V dropped 8 bases and J dropped 2 bases, with 12 bases sitting between them. Germline-derived CDR1 and CDR2 are MDHEN and SYDVKM. The CDR3 DNA reads TGTGCCAGCTTAAGGGGTTCCAACTATGGCTACACCTTC. The encoded protein is CASLRGSNYGYTF.

This clonotype was detected a few times. The chain carries TRBV12-3 or TRBV12-4 and TRBJ1-2; D may be TRBD1 (6 bases). This CDR3 region has 14 residues. With 11 bases removed from V and 6 bases from J, the gap between germline ends came to 22 bases. The DNA for the CDR3 is TGTGCCGCCGGTCGGGGGGCGTCTAAGGATGGCTACACCTTC. Encoded protein: CAAGRGASKDGYTF.

This clonotype has more than one count but fewer than ten. The junction and the germline gene differ at one end; a read error may be behind it. The chain carries TRBV2 and TRBJ2-7, with D possibly being TRBD2 (5 bases). CDR3 length: 15 residues. The germline CDR1 and CDR2 sequences are SNHLY and FYNNEI. The CDR3 nucleotides read TGTGCCAGCAGTGTTGAGGGCCGCGTCTCCTGCGAGCAGTACTTC. Its translation is CASSVEGRVSCEQYF.

The chain is built from TRBV20-1 and TRBJ2-7, with TRBD2 matching over 8 bases. Trimming removed 2 bases from V and 2 bases from J; junction bases left unmatched: 20. The CDR3 consists of 19 residues. In germline, CDR1 is DFQATT, CDR2 SNEGSKA (reference sequence). In nucleotides, the CDR3 is TGCAGTGCTAGACTCGAAAAGGACGGATTAGCGGGAAAAACCTACGAGCAGTACTTC. Translated: CSARLEKDGLAGKTYEQYF.

This rearrangement joins TRBV7-9 to TRBJ2-3; D is undetermined. This CDR3 comprises 16 residues. The germline gives CDR1 SEHNR, CDR2 FQNEAQ (reference sequence). Trimming cost V 2 bases and J 3 bases, with 15 bases left between them. The CDR3 loop reads CASSLSVTRGTDTQYF. In DNA, the CDR3 is TGTGCCAGCAGCTTATCAGTAACCCGAGGTACAGATACGCAGTATTTT.

This clonotype occurred a few times. The chain recombines TRBV29-1 with TRBJ1-1; 8 bases line up with TRBD1. The CDR3 has 16 residues. V trimming: 5 bases; J trimming: 7 bases; junction bases outside the gene matches: 18. Germline CDR1 SQVTM, CDR2 ANQGSEA. CDR3 nucleotide sequence: TGCAGCGTTTCCTCTACCCGTGGACAGGGTCTGAATGAAGCTTTCTTT. Protein sequence: CSVSSTRGQGLNEAFF. The full variable domain, with the rest looked up from reference TRBV29-1 and TRBJ1-1, is SAVISQKPSRDICQRGTSLTIQCQVDSQVTMMFWYRQQPGQSLTLIATANQGSEATYESGFVIDKFPISRPNLTFSTLTVSNMSPEDSSIYLCSVSSTRGQGLNEAFFGQGTRLTVV.

In regard to this clonotype: A read error may produce the germline difference seen at one junction end. The chain recombines TRBV18 with TRBJ2-5; the match to TRBD1 covers 12 bases. The CDR3 totals 16 residues. Germline loops: CDR1 KGHSH, CDR2 LQKENI. This CDR3 is CANSRPGQGAGETQYF. The CDR3 nucleotides read TGTGCCAACTCACGTCCGGGACAGGGGGCAGGAGAGACCCAGTACTTC.

This clonotype was counted ten times or more. The J gene is TRBJ2-4, the V gene TRBV14; D is unresolved. CDR1 and CDR2 (germline): SGHDN, FVKESK. V lost 4 bases, J lost 1 base, and 2 bases lay in between. The CDR3 is 12 residues long. CDR3 nucleotides: TGTGCCAGCAGCCGGGCCAAAAACATTCAGTACTTC. It encodes CASSRAKNIQYF.

This clonotype was seen a few times. The chain couples TRBV29-1 to TRBJ2-2; 8 bases are a match to TRBD2. Per germline, CDR1 SQVTM and CDR2 ANQGSEA. This CDR3 contains 15 residues. V gave up 3 bases and J gave up 5 bases; unmatched junction bases: 8. Here the CDR3 reads CSVETSAARTGELFF. The CDR3 DNA follows: TGCAGCGTTGAGACTAGCGCTGCGAGGACCGGGGAGCTGTTTTTT.

This clonotype was seen only a few times. The chain links TRBV7-6 to TRBJ2-7, with TRBD2 matching 12 bases. Trimming removed 4 bases from V and 7 bases from J; junction bases left unmatched: 5. The CDR3 is made up of 14 amino acids. The germline gives CDR1 SGHVS, CDR2 FNYEAQ. Written as DNA, the CDR3 is TGTGCCAGCAGCTCACCTAGCGGGAGGGAAGAGCAGTACTTC. Its protein is CASSSPSGREEQYF.

This clonotype occurred many times. The chain joins TRBV11-2 to TRBJ2-7; D not certain. The CDR3 runs to 12 residues. CDR1 is SGHAT, CDR2 FQNNGV, per germline. Trimming took 0 bases from V and 3 from J, leaving 3 bases between them. CDR3: CASSLEVYEQYF. CDR3 coding DNA: TGTGCCAGCAGCTTAGAGGTCTACGAGCAGTACTTC.

This clonotype was counted between two and nine times. The chain has TRBV7-2 and TRBJ2-1, with TRBD2 matching over 10 bases. V lost 0 bases to trimming and J lost 8 bases; unmatched junction nucleotides: 16. Germline V gene sequence: CDR1 SGHTA, CDR2 FQGNSA. The CDR3 spans 19 residues. The CDR3: CASSLAWVGAGGPRDEQFF. CDR3 nucleotide sequence: TGTGCCAGCAGCTTAGCGTGGGTAGGAGCGGGAGGGCCAAGGGATGAGCAGTTCTTC.

This clonotype was counted between two and nine times. The chain is built from TRBV20-1 and TRBJ1-1, with D unresolved. V shed 0 bases and J shed 0 bases, with 8 bases lying between them. The CDR3 totals 14 residues. Germline V CDR1 and CDR2: DFQATT, SNEGSKA (reference sequence). DNA for the CDR3: TGCAGTGCTAGAGATCTTCAGTTGAACACTGAAGCTTTCTTT. This encodes CSARDLQLNTEAFF.

This clonotype was detected only a few times. The J gene is TRBJ2-5, the V gene TRBV20-1; 10 bases map to TRBD2. Trimming took 3 bases from V and 4 from J; bases not matched to a gene: 5. Per germline, CDR1 DFQATT and CDR2 SNEGSKA (reference sequence). The length of the CDR3 is 14 residues. CDR3 residues: CSASLAGAPETQYF. The CDR3, as DNA: TGCAGTGCTAGTCTAGCGGGAGCTCCAGAGACCCAGTACTTC.

The V gene is TRBV21-1, the J gene TRBJ1-5. TRBV21-1 is a documented pseudogene. The CDR3 sequence is 18 residues long. The CDR3 here is CASSKISITQYSNQPQHF. In nucleotides, the CDR3 is TGTGCCAGCAGCAAAATCTCCATAACCCAATATAGCAATCAGCCCCAGCATTTT.

This clonotype has more than one count but fewer than ten. V is TRBV9 and J is TRBJ2-1; possible D gene TRBD2, 5 bases. Trimming pared 0 bases from V and 6 bases from J, leaving 13 bases between. Germline V gene sequence: CDR1 SGDLS, CDR2 YYNGEE. The CDR3 is 15 residues long. CDR3 protein: CASSVASLGGNEQFF. DNA for the CDR3: TGTGCCAGCAGCGTAGCAAGCCTAGGAGGCAATGAGCAGTTCTTC.

CDR3 residues: CSAIPISGGDTQYF. The CDR3 region has the DNA TGCAGTGCAATCCCGATTAGCGGGGGAGATACGCAGTATTTT. The chain carries TRBV20-1 and TRBJ2-3; 9 bases map to TRBD2. Germline loops: CDR1 DFQATT, CDR2 SNEGSKA (reference sequence). The length of the CDR3 is 14 residues. Losses at the gene ends were 6 bases for V and 5 bases for J; bases not matched to a gene: 9.